These 9 T cell receptor beta chains were all obtained from the same sample, sequenced in a study of CD8+CD57+ T cells in acquired aplastic anemia. Profiling of TCR beta VDJ combinations and CDR3 sequences used genomic DNA as template. TCRdb ran MiXCR on the reads and lists one entry per CDR3 protein. Of around 170,000 distinct CDR3 sequences in the sample, approximately 45% were seen once. Sequencing was carried out using sorted CD4+, CD8+, or CD8+CD57+ T cells (not recorded which) from PBMCs. The receptors here all came from a human donor in good health.

This clonotype was observed at least ten times. CDR3 amino acids: CASSPGVDRTYNEQFF. CDR3 sequence (DNA): TGTGCCAGCAGCCCGGGGGTAGATCGGACCTACAATGAGCAGTTCTTC. The V and J genes are TRBV5-5 and TRBJ2-1; D is perhaps TRBD2 (6 bases). The CDR3 has 16 residues. Germline V gene lookup returns CDR1 SGHKS and CDR2 YYEKEE (reference sequence). V was trimmed by 4 bases and J by 2 bases, leaving 16 bases between them.

The gene calls are TRBV2 and TRBJ2-7; D might be TRBD2 (5 bases). V lost 4 bases and J lost 3, with 7 bases in between. Germline V CDR1 and CDR2: SNHLY, FYNNEI. The CDR3 covers 12 residues. The CDR3 region has the DNA TGTGCCAGCAGTGGACTACGCTACGAGCAGTACTTC. This codes for CASSGLRYEQYF.

A remark on this clonotype: A much larger clone lies one base from this, so it may be a read error. The gene calls are TRBV4-1 and TRBJ2-1; either TRBD1 or TRBD2 may fit D (5 bases each). The length of the CDR3 is 15 residues. Germline CDR1 MGHRA, CDR2 YSYEKL. CDR3 protein: CVSSQGRGADNEQFF. CDR3 in DNA: TGCGTCAGCAGCCAGGGTCGGGGTGCAGACAATGAGCAGTTCTTC.

This clonotype was observed a few times. J is TRBJ2-5 and V is TRBV5-4; 9 positions match TRBD1. The CDR3 length is 15 residues. Losses at the gene ends were 4 bases for V and 5 bases for J; bases not matched to a gene: 9. From germline, CDR1 is SGHNT and CDR2 YYREEE (reference sequence). The CDR3 spells CASSPQTGGAETQYF. DNA for the CDR3: TGTGCCAGCAGCCCGCAGACAGGGGGAGCGGAGACCCAGTACTTC.

V usage is TRBV29-1 and J usage is TRBJ2-7; 9 bases map to TRBD2. There are 14 residues in the CDR3. With 7 bases clipped from V and 3 bases from J, the junction kept 10 bases outside the gene matches. Germline loops: CDR1 SQVTM, CDR2 ANQGSEA. CDR3 residues: CSGVLAGKLYEQYF. The CDR3 DNA reads as TGCAGCGGTGTACTAGCGGGCAAACTCTACGAGCAGTACTTC.

This clonotype was seen many times. The chain couples TRBV20-1 to TRBJ2-1; 8 bases line up with TRBD1. Germline V gives CDR1 DFQATT, CDR2 SNEGSKA (reference sequence). V lost 1 base and J lost 9; bases outside the gene matches: 5. This CDR3 is built from 13 residues. The CDR3 nucleotides are TGCAGTGCTAGAGCAGACAGGGGTAGTGAGCAGTTCTTC. Protein: CSARADRGSEQFF.

This clonotype was counted at least ten times. The gene calls are TRBV27 and TRBJ2-7, with D possibly being TRBD1 or TRBD2 (5 bases each). Looked up from germline, CDR1 is MNHEY and CDR2 is SMNVEV (reference sequence). The CDR3 is 13 amino acids. Trimming took 6 bases from V and 4 from J, leaving 13 bases between them. DNA for the CDR3: TGTGCCAGCAGCAGAGACGGGGCTTACGAGCAGTACTTC. Amino acids: CASSRDGAYEQYF.

This sequence joins TRBV11-1 and TRBJ2-3; 14 bases are a match to TRBD2. This CDR3 comprises 16 residues. From germline, CDR1 is SGHAT and CDR2 FQDESV (reference sequence). Germline trimming cut 6 bases from V and 5 bases from J; bases unmatched to any gene: 7. In nucleotides, the CDR3 is TGTGCCAGCAGTTCAGGACTAGCGGGAGGAATAGATACGCAGTATTTT. Amino acid sequence: CASSSGLAGGIDTQYF.

This clonotype was recorded a few times. The V gene is TRBV6-2 or TRBV6-3, the J gene TRBJ2-3, with TRBD2 matching over 10 bases. Germline V CDR1 and CDR2: MNHEY, SVGEGT. After removal of 2 bases from V and 5 bases from J, the junction contained 7 bases not matched to a gene. The CDR3 runs 16 residues. The DNA of the CDR3 is TGTGCCAGCAGTTACCCCAGCGGGAGGGTGGAAGATACGCAGTATTTT. This translates into CASSYPSGRVEDTQYF.